This is a list of T cell receptor beta chains from one sample in a study of cytomegalovirus exposure and HLA in healthy donors. TCRdb keeps only in-frame clones here, not all; method: immunoSEQ multiplex PCR. This sample's table reports around 200,000 clones. The sample comprised PBMCs. These receptors came from a woman between 25 and 40 years old in good health and CMV-seropositive. The CDR3 runs from the conserved cysteine through the conserved F or W. Each record gives: CDR3 protein, J gene, V gene.

CDR3aa: CASRTGTSAGKQYF
j_gene: TRBJ2-7
v_gene: TRBV6-6

CDR3aa: CASSKDRGQNTIYF
j_gene: TRBJ1-3
v_gene: TRBV27

CDR3aa: CASSEGRDVYEQYF
j_gene: TRBJ2-7
v_gene: TRBV6-5

CDR3aa: CASSLDRAGNTIYF
j_gene: TRBJ1-3
v_gene: TRBV10-1

CDR3aa: CASSSGTSGRGEQFF
j_gene: TRBJ2-1
v_gene: TRBV18

CDR3aa: CASSMTVGQGVANEKLFF
j_gene: TRBJ1-4
v_gene: TRBV19

CDR3aa: CAVTLASGEQYF
j_gene: TRBJ2-7
v_gene: TRBV19

CDR3aa: CASSLGRDRRDIDYEQYF
j_gene: TRBJ2-7
v_gene: TRBV5-1

CDR3aa: CASSPMDSDEQYF
j_gene: -
v_gene: TRBV5-6

CDR3aa: CASVGTTNTGELFF
j_gene: TRBJ2-2
v_gene: TRBV5-1

CDR3aa: CAWSVGGGYTF
j_gene: TRBJ1-2
v_gene: TRBV30

CDR3aa: CASSYSAGGHNEQFF
j_gene: TRBJ2-1
v_gene: TRBV6-5

CDR3aa: CASSPTWVGGGNTEAFF
j_gene: TRBJ1-1
v_gene: TRBV4-1

CDR3aa: CASSLGTGETEAFF
j_gene: TRBJ1-1
v_gene: TRBV6-4

CDR3aa: CASSPLSSGRSYNEQFF
j_gene: TRBJ2-1
v_gene: TRBV27

CDR3aa: CARGTGVYEQYF
j_gene: TRBJ2-7
v_gene: TRBV6-1

CDR3aa: CASSAGQRYGYTF
j_gene: TRBJ1-2
v_gene: TRBV19

CDR3aa: CASSQLKGHKNTEAFF
j_gene: TRBJ1-1
v_gene: TRBV4-1

CDR3aa: CASRPDRANTEAFF
j_gene: TRBJ1-1
v_gene: TRBV7-2

CDR3aa: CASSQLEGAFGYGYTF
j_gene: TRBJ1-2
v_gene: TRBV5-6

CDR3aa: CASSTDRAAGQYGYTF
j_gene: TRBJ1-2
v_gene: TRBV19

CDR3aa: CASSDDSQETQYF
j_gene: TRBJ2-5
v_gene: TRBV18